This T cell receptor beta chain was recorded in a study of blood T cell repertoires in COVID-19. This clone was seen a handful of times. V gave up 4 bases and J gave up 7 bases, with 8 bases separating them. The germline CDR1 and CDR2 sequences are MDHEN and SYDVKM. The CDR3 length is 13 residues. Assay used: immunoSEQ multiplex PCR; TCRdb lists only in-frame clones, some missing. The profile shows 180,000 or so clones, around 80% of them singletons. This TCR was recovered from a human donor with acute or convalescent COVID-19. The donor label of this sample is uncertain. The chain employs TRBV28 and TRBJ1-6, with D maybe TRBD1 (6 bases). Sequenced sample: peripheral blood. The CDR3 protein is CASSSQGNSPLHF. Written as DNA, the CDR3 is TGTGCCAGCAGTTCACAGGGAAATTCACCCCTCCACTTT. The full variable domain, rest sourced from reference TRBV28 and TRBJ1-6, is DVKVTQSSRYLVKRTGEKVFLECVQDMDHENMFWYRQDPGLGLRLIYFSYDVKMKEKGDIPEGYSVSREKKERFSLILESASTNQTSMYLCASSSQGNSPLHFGNGTRLTVT.